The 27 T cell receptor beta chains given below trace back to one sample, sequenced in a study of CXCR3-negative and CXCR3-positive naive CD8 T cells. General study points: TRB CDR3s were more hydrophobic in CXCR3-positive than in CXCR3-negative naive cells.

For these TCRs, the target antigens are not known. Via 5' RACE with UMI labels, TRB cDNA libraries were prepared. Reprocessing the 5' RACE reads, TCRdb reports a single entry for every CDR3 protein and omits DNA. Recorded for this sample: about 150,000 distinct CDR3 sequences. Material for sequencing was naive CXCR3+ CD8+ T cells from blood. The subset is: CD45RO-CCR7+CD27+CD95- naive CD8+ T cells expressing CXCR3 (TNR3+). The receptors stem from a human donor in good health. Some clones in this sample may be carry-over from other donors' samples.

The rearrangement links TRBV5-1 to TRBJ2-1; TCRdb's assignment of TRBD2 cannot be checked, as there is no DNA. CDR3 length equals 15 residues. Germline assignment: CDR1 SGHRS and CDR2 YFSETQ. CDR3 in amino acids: CASSLEASGTHEQFF.

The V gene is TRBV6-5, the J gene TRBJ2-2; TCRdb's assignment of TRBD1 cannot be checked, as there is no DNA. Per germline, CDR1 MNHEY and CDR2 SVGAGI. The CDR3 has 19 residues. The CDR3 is CASSYSEDRGITISGELFF.

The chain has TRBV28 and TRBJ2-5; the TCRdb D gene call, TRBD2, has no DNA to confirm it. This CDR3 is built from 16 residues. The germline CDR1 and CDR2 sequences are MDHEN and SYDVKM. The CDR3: CASSLISGGAPETQYF.

CDR3 sequence reads: CASRSGGADTQYF. This sequence joins TRBV7-9 and TRBJ2-3; TCRdb's D gene call, TRBD2, goes unchecked for lack of DNA. Germline V lookup: CDR1 SEHNR, CDR2 FQNEAQ (reference sequence). This CDR3 is built from 13 residues.

The CDR3 loop is CASSYSIGLEPQHF. The chain joins TRBV6-5 to TRBJ1-5. The CDR3 is 14 residues long. Germline CDR1 and CDR2: MNHEY and SVGAGI.

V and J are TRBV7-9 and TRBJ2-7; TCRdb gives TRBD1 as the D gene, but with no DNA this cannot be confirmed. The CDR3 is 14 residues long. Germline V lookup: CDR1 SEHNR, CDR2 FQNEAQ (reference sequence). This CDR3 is CASSSPGRDGEQYF. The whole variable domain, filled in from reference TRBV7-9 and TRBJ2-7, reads DTGVSQNPRHKITKRGQNVTFRCDPISEHNRLYWYRQTLGQGPEFLTYFQNEAQLEKSRLLSDRFSAERPKGSFSTLEIQRTEQGDSAMYLCASSSPGRDGEQYFGPGTRLTVT.

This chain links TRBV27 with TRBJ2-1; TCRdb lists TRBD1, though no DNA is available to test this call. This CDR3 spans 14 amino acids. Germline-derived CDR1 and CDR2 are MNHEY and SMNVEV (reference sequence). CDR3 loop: CASSFEGAYNEQFF.

CDR3 residues: CASSLEQGGQETQYF. The chain has TRBV5-6 and TRBJ2-5; checking the TCRdb D call of TRBD1 is not possible without DNA. CDR1 and CDR2 from the germline V gene are SGHDT and YYEEEE. There are 15 residues in the CDR3.

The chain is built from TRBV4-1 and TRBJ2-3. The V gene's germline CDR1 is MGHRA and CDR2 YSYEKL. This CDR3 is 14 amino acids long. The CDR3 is CASSHLISTDTQYF.

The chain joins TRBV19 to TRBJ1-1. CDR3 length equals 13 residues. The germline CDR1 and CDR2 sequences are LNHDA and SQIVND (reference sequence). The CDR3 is CASSIVGRQEAFF. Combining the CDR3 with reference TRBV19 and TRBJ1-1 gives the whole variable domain DGGITQSPKYLFRKEGQNVTLSCEQNLNHDAMYWYRQDPGQGLRLIYYSQIVNDFQKGDIAEGYSVSREKKESFPLTVTSAQKNPTAFYLCASSIVGRQEAFFGQGTRLTVV.

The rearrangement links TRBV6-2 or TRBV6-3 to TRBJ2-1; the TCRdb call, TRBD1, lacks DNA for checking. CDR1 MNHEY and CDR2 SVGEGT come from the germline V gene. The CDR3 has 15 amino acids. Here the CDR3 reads CASSYGGGHYNEQFF.

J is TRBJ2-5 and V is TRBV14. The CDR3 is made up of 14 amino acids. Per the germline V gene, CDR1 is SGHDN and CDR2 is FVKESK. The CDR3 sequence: CASSPDLVGETQYF.

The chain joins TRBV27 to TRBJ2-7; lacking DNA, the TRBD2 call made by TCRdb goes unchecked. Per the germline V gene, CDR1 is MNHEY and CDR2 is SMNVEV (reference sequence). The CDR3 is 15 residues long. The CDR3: CASSLSSGSSYEQYF.

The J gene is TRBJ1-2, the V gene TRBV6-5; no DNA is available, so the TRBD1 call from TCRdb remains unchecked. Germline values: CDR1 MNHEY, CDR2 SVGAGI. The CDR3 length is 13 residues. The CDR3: CASSYAGVDGYTF.

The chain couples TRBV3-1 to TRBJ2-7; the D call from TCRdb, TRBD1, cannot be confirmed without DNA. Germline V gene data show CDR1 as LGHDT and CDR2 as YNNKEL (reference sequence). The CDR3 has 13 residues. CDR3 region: CASSHRPTYEQYF.

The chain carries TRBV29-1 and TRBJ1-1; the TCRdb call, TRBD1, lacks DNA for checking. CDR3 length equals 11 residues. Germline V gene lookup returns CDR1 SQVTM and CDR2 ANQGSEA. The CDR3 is CSVEDGAEAFF.

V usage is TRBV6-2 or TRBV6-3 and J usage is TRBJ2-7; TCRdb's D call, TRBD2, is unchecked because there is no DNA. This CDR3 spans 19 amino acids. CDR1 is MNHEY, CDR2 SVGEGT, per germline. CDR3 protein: CASSYPMRVAAQSPYEQYF.

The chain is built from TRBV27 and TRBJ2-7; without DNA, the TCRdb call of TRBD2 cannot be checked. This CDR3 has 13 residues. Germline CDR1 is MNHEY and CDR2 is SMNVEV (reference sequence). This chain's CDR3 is CASSLSGSYEQYF.

The CDR3 sequence: CASSVLEGALTDTQYF. The V call is TRBV2, the J call TRBJ2-3; with no DNA, the TCRdb D assignment of TRBD1 cannot be verified. The germline V gene encodes CDR1 SNHLY and CDR2 FYNNEI. There are 16 residues in the CDR3.

CDR3 amino acids: CASSLGAGTEAFF. The J gene is TRBJ1-1, the V gene TRBV7-9; there is no DNA to check the TCRdb D call of TRBD1. The CDR3 length is 13 residues. In germline, CDR1 is SEHNR, CDR2 FQNEAQ (reference sequence). Full variable domain (rest looked up from reference TRBV7-9 and TRBJ1-1): DTGVSQNPRHKITKRGQNVTFRCDPISEHNRLYWYRQTLGQGPEFLTYFQNEAQLEKSRLLSDRFSAERPKGSFSTLEIQRTEQGDSAMYLCASSLGAGTEAFFGQGTRLTVV.

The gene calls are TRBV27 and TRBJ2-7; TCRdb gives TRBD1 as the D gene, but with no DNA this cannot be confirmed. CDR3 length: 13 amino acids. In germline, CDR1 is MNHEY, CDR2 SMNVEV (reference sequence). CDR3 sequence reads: CASSFQGAYEQYF.

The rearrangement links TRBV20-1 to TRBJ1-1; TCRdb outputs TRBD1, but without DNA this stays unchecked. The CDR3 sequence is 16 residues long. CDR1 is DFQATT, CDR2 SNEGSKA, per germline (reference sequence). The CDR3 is CSARRSGTGRNTEAFF.

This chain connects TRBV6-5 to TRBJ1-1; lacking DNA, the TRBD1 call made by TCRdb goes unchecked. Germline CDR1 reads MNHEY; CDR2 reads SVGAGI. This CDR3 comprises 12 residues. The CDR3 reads CASSKGGTEAFF.

CDR3 sequence: CASSRSRLAARGVQETQYF. The chain recombines TRBV9 with TRBJ2-5; TCRdb calls TRBD2, which cannot be checked without DNA. Germline-derived CDR1 and CDR2 are SGDLS and YYNGEE. This CDR3 comprises 19 residues.

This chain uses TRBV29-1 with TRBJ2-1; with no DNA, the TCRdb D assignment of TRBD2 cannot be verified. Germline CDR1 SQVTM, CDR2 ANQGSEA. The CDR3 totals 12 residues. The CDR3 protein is CSVEGLGGVSVF.

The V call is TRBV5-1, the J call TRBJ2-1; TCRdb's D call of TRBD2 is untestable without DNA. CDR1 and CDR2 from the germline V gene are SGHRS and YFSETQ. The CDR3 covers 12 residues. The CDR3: CASSLLAGETFF.

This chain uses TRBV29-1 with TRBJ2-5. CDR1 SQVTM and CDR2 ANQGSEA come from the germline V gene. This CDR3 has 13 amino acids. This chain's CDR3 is CSVELDGGETQYF.